These T cell receptor beta chains were read from a single sample in a study of neurological immune-mediated disorders. TCRdb passed the 5' RACE reads through MiXCR, listing each CDR3 protein once. The data hold fewer than 35,000 distinct CDR3 sequences, with roughly 4.4% observed a single time. What was sequenced was PBMCs. These receptor sequences come from a man between 18 and 35 years old in good health. The CDR3 runs from the conserved cysteine through the conserved F or W. The order of the fields is CDR3 length, V gene, J gene, CDR3 protein.

14	TRBV10-3	TRBJ1-1	CAISESTRPGEAFF
15	TRBV20-1	TRBJ1-2	CSAPRRGRENYGYTF
12	TRBV20-1	TRBJ1-1	CSARDQGGEAFF
15	TRBV5-1	TRBJ2-1	CASSEGGVSYNEQFF
12	TRBV20-1	TRBJ2-7	CSARDHEGVQYF
15	TRBV7-2	TRBJ1-2	CASSYQGAVNYGYTF
14	TRBV20-1	TRBJ1-2	CSAPSTGWNYGYTF
16	TRBV3-1	TRBJ2-7	CASSQDSTGGSYEQYF
12	TRBV20-1	TRBJ1-6	CSARRGLSPLHF
17	TRBV29-1	TRBJ2-7	CSAKAGTSGGKPYEQYF
15	TRBV18	TRBJ2-1	CASSPSGTGSLEQFF
14	TRBV7-2	TRBJ1-2	CASSLDGFNYGYTF
14	TRBV7-3	TRBJ1-1	CASSLGVGEREAFF
12	TRBV20-1	TRBJ2-7	CSARRDNYEQYF
18	TRBV7-8	TRBJ1-1	CASSQTTGMGLPNPEAFF
16	TRBV5-1	TRBJ2-3	CASSTNPGLESDTQYF
14	TRBV20-1	TRBJ1-1	CSALLGQGSTEAFF
14	TRBV6-5	TRBJ2-7	CASRRGGNSYEQYF
14	TRBV5-1	TRBJ2-7	CASSLLPTTYEQYF
16	TRBV6-2/TRBV6-3	TRBJ2-7	CASSDLYVRDTYEQYF